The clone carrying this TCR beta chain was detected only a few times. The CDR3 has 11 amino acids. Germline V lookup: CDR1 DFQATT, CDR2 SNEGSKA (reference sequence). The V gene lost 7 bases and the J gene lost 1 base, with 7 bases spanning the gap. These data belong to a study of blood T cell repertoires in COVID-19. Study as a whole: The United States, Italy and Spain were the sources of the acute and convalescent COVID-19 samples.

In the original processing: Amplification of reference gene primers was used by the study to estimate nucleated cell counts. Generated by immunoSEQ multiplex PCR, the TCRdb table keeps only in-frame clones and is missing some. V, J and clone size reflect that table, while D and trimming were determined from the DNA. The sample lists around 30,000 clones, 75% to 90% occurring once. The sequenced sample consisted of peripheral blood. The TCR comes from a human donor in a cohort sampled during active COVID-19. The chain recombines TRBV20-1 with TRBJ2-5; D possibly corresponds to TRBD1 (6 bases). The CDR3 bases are TGCAGTGGGGACACCCAAGAGACCCAGTACTTC. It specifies CSGDTQETQYF.